This is a list of T cell receptor beta chains from one sample in a study of response to subunit inactivated influenza vaccine. One entry per CDR3 protein results from TCRdb running MiXCR on the RT-PCR reads. The sample carries over 450,000 distinct CDR3 sequences, around 13% recorded once. The sample was PBMCs from blood, taken about 40 days after vaccination. The receptor set was obtained from a man aged 45-60 years who received an inactivated influenza vaccine. CDR3s include the opening cysteine and the closing phenylalanine or tryptophan. A D gene is named only where the DNA matches it firmly. Clone size is stated in some rows and not others, as once, few, many or a class when expanded.

>TRBD1|TRBV6-1|many|TRBJ1-4
TGTGCCAGCAGTCGACAGGGAAAGTATGAAAAACTGTTTTTT
CASSRQGKYEKLFF
>TRBD2|TRBV11-2|few|TRBJ2-3
TGTGCCAGCAGCTTAGGATCGGGGGGGGCGAAAGATACGCAGTATTTT
CASSLGSGGAKDTQYF
>-|TRBV10-3|few|TRBJ2-7
TGTGCCATCAGTGAGTCGATCCCAGGGGATTACGAGCAGTACTTC
CAISESIPGDYEQYF
>TRBD1|TRBV20-1|many|TRBJ1-5
TGCAGTGCTAGAGTGGCAGGGGGCCCTTATAGCAATCAGCCCCAGCATTTT
CSARVAGGPYSNQPQHF
>-|TRBV16|few|TRBJ2-5
TGTGCCAGCAGCCAATCTCGCTATAGCGGAGAGACCCAGTACTTC
CASSQSRYSGETQYF
>-|TRBV7-6|few|TRBJ2-1
TGTGCCAGCAGCTTTTCGCAGAGCAATGAGCAGTTCTTC
CASSFSQSNEQFF
>-|TRBV29-1|-|TRBJ2-5
TGCAGCGTCAAAGCACGGGGGTTCCAAGAGACCCAGTACTTC
CSVKARGFQETQYF
>TRBD1|TRBV20-1|few|TRBJ1-6
TGCAGTGCTAGAGATCCCGGACAGGGAGCTTCACCCCTCCACTTT
CSARDPGQGASPLHF
>TRBD2|TRBV20-1|-|TRBJ2-3
TGCAGTGCCCCGAAGGCGGGGGTCACAGATACGCAGTATTTT
CSAPKAGVTDTQYF
>-|TRBV5-6|-|TRBJ1-4
TGTGCCAGCAGCCGCGAGCCCACAGGGAGAGTCGAAAAACTGTTTTTT
CASSREPTGRVEKLFF
>TRBD2|TRBV12-3/TRBV12-4|-|TRBJ2-1
TGTGCCAGCAGTTTAGTCGTGCCGGGGGGCAATGAGCAGTTCTTC
CASSLVVPGGNEQFF
>-|TRBV11-2|few|TRBJ1-2
TGTGCCAGCAGCTTGGGTTCCTGGGGGGGCTACACCTTC
CASSLGSWGGYTF
>TRBD1|TRBV5-1|-|TRBJ1-1
TGCGCCAGCAGCCGGGACAGACGGATGGGCTCTGAAGCTTTCTTT
CASSRDRRMGSEAFF
>-|TRBV30|once|TRBJ1-2
TGTGCCTGGACTGGACGTGGTAACTATGGCTACACCTTC
CAWTGRGNYGYTF
>-|TRBV7-2|many|TRBJ2-1
TGTGCCAGCAGCCCTCAGAGGGCACCCAATGAGCAGTTCTTC
CASSPQRAPNEQFF
>TRBD2|TRBV5-1|few|TRBJ2-1
TGCGCCAGCAGCTCCTCTAGCGGAAGTCTTTATGAGCAGTTCTTC
CASSSSSGSLYEQFF
>TRBD1|TRBV29-1|many|TRBJ2-3
TGCAGCGCCCAGGGGAGACAGGGCCCAGATACGCAGTATTTT
CSAQGRQGPDTQYF
>TRBD2|TRBV10-3|many|TRBJ2-7
TGTGCCATTTCCCCTTATACTAGCGGGGGGCGCAGCTACGAGCAGTACTTC
CAISPYTSGGRSYEQYF
>-|TRBV19|many|TRBJ1-5
TGTGCCAGTATACAGGGACCCCTTAGCAATCAGCCCCAGCATTTT
CASIQGPLSNQPQHF
>TRBD1|TRBV7-9|few|TRBJ1-2
TGTGCCAGCAGCGGTTGGGACAGCAACTATGGCTACACCTTC
CASSGWDSNYGYTF
>-|TRBV10-3|-|TRBJ1-6
TGTGCCATCAGTGAATTTGGGGGGCTGACTAATTCACCCCTCCACTTT
CAISEFGGLTNSPLHF
>-|TRBV5-1|-|TRBJ2-7
TGCGCCAGCAGCTGGACCGGGACACCTTACGAGCAGTACTTC
CASSWTGTPYEQYF
>-|TRBV12-3/TRBV12-4|few|TRBJ1-2
TGTGCCAGCAGAGGCGGGGGGGGCGCGGACTATGGCTACACCTTC
CASRGGGGADYGYTF
>TRBD2|TRBV5-1|-|TRBJ2-7
TGCGCCAGCAGCTTGTCCTATCCCGGGGGGGGAGCCTACGAGCAGTACTTC
CASSLSYPGGGAYEQYF
>-|TRBV6-1|few|TRBJ2-7
TGTGCCAGCAGTGACAGAGCCTACGAGCAGTACTTC
CASSDRAYEQYF
>-|TRBV7-8|-|TRBJ2-6
TGTGCCAGCAGCTTAGTTTCTCGAGAATCCGGGGCCAACGTCCTGACTTTC
CASSLVSRESGANVLTF
>TRBD2|TRBV20-1|-|TRBJ2-5
TGCAGTGCCAGCACTAGCGGGGGGGCCCGTGAGACCCAGTACTTC
CSASTSGGARETQYF
>TRBD1|TRBV6-1|-|TRBJ1-2
TGTGCCAGCAGTAGGGACAGGGAAGGCTACACCTTC
CASSRDREGYTF
>TRBD2|TRBV6-4|-|TRBJ2-1
TGTGCCAGCAGTCCGCTAGCGGGAGGGCATAGTGATGAGCAGTTCTTC
CASSPLAGGHSDEQFF
>-|TRBV12-3/TRBV12-4|-|TRBJ2-4
TGTGCCAGCAGTTTTGGACCGCTAGCCAAAAACATTCAGTACTTC
CASSFGPLAKNIQYF
>-|TRBV6-2/TRBV6-3|few|TRBJ1-4
TGTGCCAGCAGGGACGGGACCGGGGAAAAACTGTTTTTT
CASRDGTGEKLFF
>-|TRBV20-1|few|TRBJ2-2
TGCAGTGCCTCTGGGGTATCGGAAGGCGGGGAGCTGTTTTTT
CSASGVSEGGELFF
>-|TRBV24-1|few|TRBJ1-6
TGTGCCACCAGTGAGGGGGGCTATAATTCACCCCTCCACTTT
CATSEGGYNSPLHF
>-|TRBV5-1|-|TRBJ2-7
TGCGCCAGCCGCTCCAGCGCCGAGCAGTACTTC
CASRSSAEQYF
>TRBD1|TRBV7-8|-|TRBJ2-5
TGTGCCAGCAGCCCCGATCTAGGAACAGGGGTCCAAGAGACCCAGTACTTC
CASSPDLGTGVQETQYF
>-|TRBV6-2/TRBV6-3|few|TRBJ1-3
TGTGCCAGCAGAGCGCGGGACCGCTCTGGAAACACCATATATTTT
CASRARDRSGNTIYF
>-|TRBV7-8|few|TRBJ2-5
TGTGCCAGCAGCTTAACTGAACAGCTTCCAGAGACCCAGTACTTC
CASSLTEQLPETQYF
>-|TRBV7-8|-|TRBJ1-3
TGTGCCAGCAGCTTAGCTAGGACCACCATATATTTT
CASSLARTTIYF
>-|TRBV7-8|few|TRBJ1-5
TGTGCCAGCAGCCCTCTTAGGTTTTACGGCAATCAGCCCCAGCATTTT
CASSPLRFYGNQPQHF
>TRBD2|TRBV4-1|many|TRBJ2-7
TGCGCCAGCAGCTCACGGACTAGCGGGAGCTACGAGCAGTACTTC
CASSSRTSGSYEQYF
>-|TRBV2|-|TRBJ2-7
TGTGCCAGCAGTGAAGTTCGGGGCTTCGGGCAGTACTTC
CASSEVRGFGQYF
>TRBD2|TRBV12-3/TRBV12-4|-|TRBJ2-7
TGTGCCAGCAGGCCTAGCGGGGGGGCGGGGGAGCAGTACTTC
CASRPSGGAGEQYF
>-|TRBV6-2/TRBV6-3|many|TRBJ2-6
TGTGCCAGCACTCTAGAGGAGGGTGTTGGGGCCAACGTCCTGACTTTC
CASTLEEGVGANVLTF
>TRBD1|TRBV7-2|few|TRBJ2-7
TGTGCCAGCAGCTCTTTTCGGGACAGGGGCCTTTACGAGCAGTACTTC
CASSSFRDRGLYEQYF
>-|TRBV12-3/TRBV12-4|-|TRBJ1-6
TGTGCCAGCAGACAGGGCGGTTCACCCCTCCACTTT
CASRQGGSPLHF
>-|TRBV6-2/TRBV6-3|-|TRBJ2-7
TGTGCCAGCAGAGCGACAGAGACCTACGAGCAGTACTTC
CASRATETYEQYF